A single sample is the source of the 31 T cell receptor beta chains below, sequenced in a study of technical replicates of blood from a handful of donors. Produced via immunoSEQ multiplex PCR; TCRdb's table is partial and in-frame only. The sample comprises roughly 100,000 clones, 95% of which are singletons, and more than 0.3% rests with the top ten. The sequencing sample was made of T cells isolated from PBMCs. These receptors came from a human donor in good health.

The count of this clone is one. V and J are TRBV19 and TRBJ1-5, with TRBD1 matching 9 bases. This CDR3 spans 16 amino acids. CDR1 and CDR2 from the germline V gene are LNHDA and SQIVND (reference sequence). V trimming: 5 bases; J trimming: 2 bases; junction bases outside the gene matches: 7. The DNA of the CDR3 is TGTGCCAGTAGTCTACAGGGGGCATTGCGCAATCAGCCCCAGCATTTT. This encodes CASSLQGALRNQPQHF.

The chain is built from TRBV28 and TRBJ1-5; D may be TRBD1 (5 bases). CDR3 length equals 15 residues. Germline loops: CDR1 MDHEN, CDR2 SYDVKM. V was clipped by 5 bases and J by 0 bases, with 11 bases between them. The CDR3 region is CASSTMTDSNQPQHF. As DNA, the CDR3 is TGTGCCAGCAGTACAATGACAGATAGCAATCAGCCCCAGCATTTT.

The rearrangement uses TRBV28 and TRBJ1-5; TRBD1 agrees at 7 bases. The germline gives CDR1 MDHEN, CDR2 SYDVKM. There are 17 residues in the CDR3. With V trimmed by 7 bases and J by 4 bases, 16 bases remained unmatched. The CDR3 sequence: CASNLRQGLLLNQPQHF. In DNA, the CDR3 is TGTGCCAGCAACCTAAGACAGGGATTACTCCTTAATCAGCCCCAGCATTTT.

The chain is built from TRBV5-1 and TRBJ1-1; 7 bases map to TRBD1. Trimming cost V 4 bases and J 6 bases; bases outside gene matches: 9. Germline CDR1 SGHRS, CDR2 YFSETQ. This CDR3 has 14 amino acids. The CDR3 spells CASSQRPGQSEAFF. The CDR3 coding sequence is TGCGCCAGCAGCCAGAGACCGGGACAGTCTGAAGCTTTCTTT. Using reference TRBV5-1 and TRBJ1-1 for the parts outside the CDR3, the full variable domain is KAGVTQTPRYLIKTRGQQVTLSCSPISGHRSVSWYQQTPGQGLQFLFEYFSETQRNKGNFPGRFSGRQFSNSRSEMNVSTLELGDSALYLCASSQRPGQSEAFFGQGTRLTVV.

The genes are TRBV7-2 and TRBJ2-1, with 7 bases matching TRBD1. The CDR3 sequence is 15 residues long. The V segment lost 5 bases and the J segment 5 bases; nucleotides outside the gene matches: 9. The germline V gene has CDR1 SGHTA and CDR2 FQGNSA. The CDR3 sequence: CASSHRTGVNNEQFF. CDR3 nucleotides: TGTGCCAGCAGCCATCGGACAGGTGTAAACAATGAGCAGTTCTTC.

V is TRBV11-2 and J is TRBJ2-1; 9 nucleotides line up with TRBD2. In germline, CDR1 is SGHAT, CDR2 FQNNGV. The CDR3 consists of 15 residues. V shed 4 bases, J shed 7 bases, and the junction held 8 bases outside the gene matches. The CDR3 region has the DNA TGTGCCAGCAGCTCCCGCGGAGCGGGAGGTAATGAGCAGTTCTTC. It is translated as CASSSRGAGGNEQFF.

The chain combines TRBV29-1 with TRBJ2-2; 11 nucleotides agree with TRBD2. The CDR3 spans 15 residues. Germline V gene sequence: CDR1 SQVTM, CDR2 ANQGSEA. V lost 6 bases to trimming and J lost 5 bases; unmatched junction nucleotides: 8. CDR3 coding DNA: TGCAGCGTGGGGCCGCTAGCGGGAGGAACCGGGGAGCTGTTTTTT. It encodes CSVGPLAGGTGELFF.

The rearrangement joins TRBV27 to TRBJ2-1; 14 bases align to TRBD2. Germline V gives CDR1 MNHEY, CDR2 SMNVEV (reference sequence). With 5 bases clipped from V and 10 bases from J, the junction kept 7 bases outside the gene matches. The CDR3 has 15 amino acids. The CDR3 bases are TGTGCCAGCAGTGTGGGACTAGCGGGAGTTCCCGAGCAGTTCTTC. It encodes CASSVGLAGVPEQFF.

This sequence joins TRBV4-1 and TRBJ1-1; perhaps TRBD1 as D (5 bases). Germline CDR1 is MGHRA and CDR2 is YSYEKL. This CDR3 is built from 17 residues. The V gene lost 1 base and the J gene lost 1 base, with 16 bases spanning the gap. In DNA form, the CDR3 reads TGCGCCAGCAGCCAAGGGCCGGGACTGACTAAGAACACTGAAGCTTTCTTT. Its translation: CASSQGPGLTKNTEAFF.

The chain couples TRBV19 to TRBJ1-5; D is perhaps TRBD1 (6 bases). The CDR3 runs 17 residues. Germline CDR1 reads LNHDA; CDR2 reads SQIVND (reference sequence). Trimming cost V 5 bases and J 6 bases, with 23 bases left between them. CDR3 DNA sequence: TGTGCCAGTAGTGTAGCCGCCGGGGGGGCTCGGAGTCAGCCCCAGCATTTT. Residues: CASSVAAGGARSQPQHF.

In its sample, this clone was seen once. V is TRBV5-1 and J is TRBJ2-7; weak D call: TRBD1 (5 bases). The V gene lost 2 bases and the J gene lost 6 bases, with 12 bases spanning the gap. Germline values: CDR1 SGHRS, CDR2 YFSETQ. The CDR3 runs 13 residues. The CDR3 reads CASSFQSGSEQYF. The CDR3 nucleotides are TGCGCCAGCAGCTTTCAATCAGGGTCCGAGCAGTACTTC.

The chain couples TRBV9 to TRBJ2-7, with TRBD1 identical over 9 bases. CDR1 is SGDLS, CDR2 YYNGEE, per germline. CDR3 length: 14 amino acids. The V segment lost 3 bases and the J segment 2 bases; nucleotides outside the gene matches: 3. CDR3: CASSDRDRAYEQYF. Written as DNA, the CDR3 is TGTGCCAGCAGCGACCGGGACAGGGCCTACGAGCAGTACTTC.

The rearrangement joins TRBV13 to TRBJ2-1; 9 bases fit TRBD2. The junction had 12 bases not matched to a gene; V was cut back by 5 bases and J by 10 bases. Germline values: CDR1 PRHDT, CDR2 FYEKMQ (reference sequence). This CDR3 comprises 15 residues. The CDR3 loop is CASSPGGGRAVEQFF. For the CDR3, the DNA is TGTGCCAGCAGCCCGGGGGGCGGGAGGGCAGTGGAGCAGTTCTTC.

This rearrangement joins TRBV19 to TRBJ2-2; D gene uncertain. Germline assignment: CDR1 LNHDA and CDR2 SQIVND (reference sequence). The CDR3 runs to 12 residues. V gave up 3 bases and J gave up 5 bases, with 4 bases separating them. In DNA form, the CDR3 reads TGTGCCAGTAGTATTTCGACCGGGGAGCTGTTTTTT. This sequence encodes CASSISTGELFF.

The chain couples TRBV7-2 to TRBJ2-4; 9 bases line up with TRBD1. V lost 8 bases and J lost 11; bases outside the gene matches: 10. The CDR3 extends over 13 amino acids. CDR1 and CDR2 from the germline V gene are SGHTA and FQGNSA. As DNA, the CDR3 is TGTGCCAGCGGGGGACAGGGTTTTAGGTTTCAGTACTTC. Residues: CASGGQGFRFQYF.

The J gene is TRBJ2-1, the V gene TRBV6-1; D unclear. CDR3 length equals 14 residues. Germline assignment: CDR1 MNHNS and CDR2 SASEGT. The germline V and J ends were trimmed by 0 bases and 10 bases, with 13 bases remaining between them. In DNA, the CDR3 is TGTGCCAGCAGTGAAGCCCTAATTAACGGGGAGCAGTTCTTC. It translates to CASSEALINGEQFF.

The chain carries TRBV6-4 and TRBJ2-3; TRBD1 agrees at 9 bases. Losses at the gene ends were 3 bases for V and 3 bases for J; bases not matched to a gene: 4. Germline CDR1 MRHNA, CDR2 SNTAGT. The length of the CDR3 is 15 residues. CDR3 residues: CASSDGTGLTDTQYF. In DNA form, the CDR3 reads TGTGCCAGCAGTGATGGGACAGGGTTAACAGATACGCAGTATTTT.

This sequence joins TRBV6-5 and TRBJ2-3; tentative D call: TRBD2 (6 bases). V was pared by 0 bases and J by 6 bases, with 13 bases between. The CDR3 runs 15 residues. The germline CDR1 and CDR2 sequences are MNHEY and SVGAGI. CDR3: CASSYSGTPRDTQYF. CDR3 nucleotide sequence: TGTGCCAGCAGTTACTCGGGGACTCCTAGGGATACGCAGTATTTT.

The gene calls are TRBV19 and TRBJ1-4; the D is unclear. The length of the CDR3 is 12 residues. V was shortened by 6 bases and J by 8 bases, with 10 bases between the two germline ends. CDR1 and CDR2 (germline): LNHDA, SQIVND (reference sequence). CDR3 bases: TGTGCCAGTAGGAGACACCCGGAAAAACTGTTTTTT. Amino acid sequence: CASRRHPEKLFF.

This clone was seen a single time. The V and J genes are TRBV7-2 and TRBJ2-5, with 12 bases fitting TRBD2. Looked up from germline, CDR1 is SGHTA and CDR2 is FQGNSA. This CDR3 comprises 14 residues. Trimming took 6 bases from V and 7 from J; bases not matched to a gene: 6. The CDR3 DNA sequence: TGTGCCAGCAGTCCGACTAGCGGGAGTGCGACCCAGTACTTC. Translating it yields CASSPTSGSATQYF.

The rearrangement links TRBV28 to TRBJ2-6; D is perhaps TRBD1 (5 bases). The V gene lost 3 bases and the J gene lost 0 bases, with 12 bases spanning the gap. Germline CDR1 and CDR2: MDHEN and SYDVKM. The CDR3 consists of 17 residues. CDR3 DNA: TGTGCCAGCAGTTTGCAGGGTTTACTCTCTGGGGCCAACGTCCTGACTTTC. Protein product: CASSLQGLLSGANVLTF. The full variable domain, in which reference TRBV28 and TRBJ2-6 provide the parts outside the CDR3, is DVKVTQSSRYLVKRTGEKVFLECVQDMDHENMFWYRQDPGLGLRLIYFSYDVKMKEKGDIPEGYSVSREKKERFSLILESASTNQTSMYLCASSLQGLLSGANVLTFGAGSRLTVL.

This sequence joins TRBV5-5 and TRBJ1-2, with 12 positions matching TRBD1. Germline V gene sequence: CDR1 SGHKS, CDR2 YYEKEE (reference sequence). Losses at the gene ends were 1 base for V and 5 bases for J; bases not matched to a gene: 3. The CDR3 is 15 residues long. The CDR3 sequence: CASSLRGQGAYGYTF. The CDR3 nucleotides are TGTGCCAGCAGCTTGAGGGGACAGGGGGCGTATGGCTACACCTTC. Full variable domain (outside the CDR3, taken from reference TRBV5-5 and TRBJ1-2): DAGVTQSPTHLIKTRGQQVTLRCSPISGHKSVSWYQQVLGQGPQFIFQYYEKEERGRGNFPDRFSARQFPNYSSELNVNALLLGDSALYLCASSLRGQGAYGYTFGSGTRLTVV.

The count of this clone is one. The chain links TRBV18 to TRBJ1-1; 7 bases are a match to TRBD1. V lost 2 bases to trimming and J lost 4 bases; unmatched junction nucleotides: 7. This CDR3 comprises 15 residues. Germline CDR1 reads KGHSH; CDR2 reads LQKENI. As DNA, the CDR3 is TGTGCCAGCTCACCATTACAGGGGAGCGGCACTGAAGCTTTCTTT. It is translated as CASSPLQGSGTEAFF.

The sample holds one count of this clone. V gene TRBV30 combines with J gene TRBJ2-7, with 7 bases aligning to TRBD1. V gave up 0 bases and J gave up 5 bases; unmatched junction bases: 4. The CDR3 extends over 13 amino acids. CDR1 and CDR2 (germline): GTSNPN, SVGIG (reference sequence). The CDR3 DNA sequence: TGTGCCTGGAGTGTTAAGGGGGCCAACGAGCAGTACTTC. This sequence encodes CAWSVKGANEQYF. Together with reference TRBV30 and TRBJ2-7, the CDR3 gives the full variable domain: SQTIHQWPATLVQPVGSPLSLECTVEGTSNPNLYWYRQAAGRGLQLLFYSVGIGQISSEVPQNLSASRPQDRQFILSSKKLLLSDSGFYLCAWSVKGANEQYFGPGTRLTVT.

The gene calls are TRBV2 and TRBJ1-1; perhaps TRBD1 as D (6 bases). The ends were cut back, 7 bases at V and 0 bases at J, with 24 bases in the middle. Germline CDR1 SNHLY, CDR2 FYNNEI. The CDR3 covers 18 residues. CDR3 bases: TGTGCCAGCACCTTAAATAGACAGGCTTTAGGTATGAACACTGAAGCTTTCTTT. Translating gives CASTLNRQALGMNTEAFF. The whole variable domain, filled in from reference TRBV2 and TRBJ1-1, reads EPEVTQTPSHQVTQMGQEVILRCVPISNHLYFYWYRQILGQKVEFLVSFYNNEISEKSEIFDDQFSVERPDGSNFTLKIRSTKLEDSAMYFCASTLNRQALGMNTEAFFGQGTRLTVV.

J is TRBJ2-3 and V is TRBV30; TRBD2 matches 10 bases. The CDR3 is 13 amino acids. The germline CDR1 and CDR2 sequences are GTSNPN and SVGIG (reference sequence). J was trimmed by 1 base and V by 5 bases; bases with no gene match: 0. This CDR3 is CAWGTSGTDTQYF. The DNA for the CDR3 is TGTGCCTGGGGGACTAGCGGCACAGATACGCAGTATTTT. The variable domain in full, with the rest retrieved from reference TRBV30 and TRBJ2-3, is SQTIHQWPATLVQPVGSPLSLECTVEGTSNPNLYWYRQAAGRGLQLLFYSVGIGQISSEVPQNLSASRPQDRQFILSSKKLLLSDSGFYLCAWGTSGTDTQYFGPGTRLTVL.

V and J are TRBV6-1 and TRBJ1-1; maybe TRBD1 (5 bases). The CDR3 contains 17 residues. Germline CDR1 and CDR2: MNHNS and SASEGT. V lost 0 bases to trimming and J lost 3 bases, with 17 bases between them. The CDR3 loop reads CASSEALRTLGDTEAFF. The CDR3 DNA sequence: TGTGCCAGCAGTGAAGCGCTAAGGACCCTAGGGGACACTGAAGCTTTCTTT.

CDR3 residues: CAWSVVLASSYNEQFF. In DNA form, the CDR3 reads TGTGCCTGGAGTGTAGTACTAGCCAGCTCCTACAATGAGCAGTTCTTC. The J gene is TRBJ2-1, the V gene TRBV30; the D gene is possibly TRBD2 (6 bases). Trimming cost V 0 bases and J 0 bases, with 12 bases left between them. The CDR3 is made up of 16 amino acids. The germline gives CDR1 GTSNPN, CDR2 SVGIG (reference sequence).

The J gene is TRBJ2-3, the V gene TRBV10-1; D unclear. This CDR3 has 14 residues. Germline values: CDR1 WNHNN, CDR2 SYGVQD (reference sequence). The germline V and J ends were trimmed by 3 bases and 6 bases, with 13 bases remaining between them. The CDR3 DNA follows: TGCGCCAGCAGTGATAGCATAGGTCTGGATACGCAGTATTTT. It translates to CASSDSIGLDTQYF.

This sequence joins TRBV5-1 and TRBJ1-2, with 9 positions matching TRBD1. Germline values: CDR1 SGHRS, CDR2 YFSETQ. The CDR3 is made up of 15 amino acids. With 1 base clipped from V and 3 bases from J, the junction kept 4 bases outside the gene matches. The CDR3 is CASSLRDRADYGYTF. CDR3 nucleotides: TGCGCCAGCAGCTTGAGGGACAGGGCAGACTATGGCTACACCTTC.

This sequence joins TRBV11-3 and TRBJ1-1; TRBD1 matches at 8 bases. With V trimmed by 2 bases and J by 1 base, 3 bases remained unmatched. The CDR3 sequence is 15 residues long. Germline lookup yields CDR1 SGHNT and CDR2 YENEEA. The chain's CDR3 is CASSLWQGANTEAFF. The CDR3 bases are TGTGCCAGCAGCTTATGGCAGGGGGCGAACACTGAAGCTTTCTTT.